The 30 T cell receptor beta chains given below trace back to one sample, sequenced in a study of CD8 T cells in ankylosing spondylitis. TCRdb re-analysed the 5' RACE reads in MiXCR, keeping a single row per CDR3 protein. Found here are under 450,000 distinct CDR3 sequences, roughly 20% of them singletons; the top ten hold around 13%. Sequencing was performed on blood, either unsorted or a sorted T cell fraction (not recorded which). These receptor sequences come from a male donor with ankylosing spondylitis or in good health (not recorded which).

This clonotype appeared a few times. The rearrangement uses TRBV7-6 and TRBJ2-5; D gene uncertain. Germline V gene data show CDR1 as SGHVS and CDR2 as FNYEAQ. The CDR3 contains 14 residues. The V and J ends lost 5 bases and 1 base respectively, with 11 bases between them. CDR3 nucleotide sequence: TGTGCCAGCAGCCCAGATCTGCTCCAAGAGACCCAGTACTTC. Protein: CASSPDLLQETQYF.

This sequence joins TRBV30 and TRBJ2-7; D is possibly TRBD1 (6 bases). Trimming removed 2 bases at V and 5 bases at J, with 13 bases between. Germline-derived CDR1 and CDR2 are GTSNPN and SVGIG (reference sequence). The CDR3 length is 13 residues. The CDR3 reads CAWSSAGANEQYF. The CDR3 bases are TGTGCCTGGAGTTCGGCAGGGGCGAACGAGCAGTACTTC.

The CDR3 region is CASRPRANEKLFF. The CDR3, as DNA: TGTGCCAGCAGGCCCCGCGCCAATGAAAAACTGTTTTTT. J is TRBJ1-4 and V is TRBV2; D gene uncertain. Trimming cost V 6 bases and J 5 bases, with 10 bases left between them. This CDR3 comprises 13 residues. CDR1 is SNHLY and CDR2 is FYNNEI in the germline V gene. Full variable domain (missing parts from reference TRBV2 and TRBJ1-4): EPEVTQTPSHQVTQMGQEVILRCVPISNHLYFYWYRQILGQKVEFLVSFYNNEISEKSEIFDDQFSVERPDGSNFTLKIRSTKLEDSAMYFCASRPRANEKLFFGSGTQLSVL.

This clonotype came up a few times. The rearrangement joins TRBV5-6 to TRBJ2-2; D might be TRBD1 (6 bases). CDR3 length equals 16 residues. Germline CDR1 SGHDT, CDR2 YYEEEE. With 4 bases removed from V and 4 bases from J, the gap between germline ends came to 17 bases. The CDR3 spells CASSTSRGLFTGELFF. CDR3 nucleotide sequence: TGTGCCAGCAGCACCTCCAGGGGCCTTTTCACCGGGGAGCTGTTTTTT.

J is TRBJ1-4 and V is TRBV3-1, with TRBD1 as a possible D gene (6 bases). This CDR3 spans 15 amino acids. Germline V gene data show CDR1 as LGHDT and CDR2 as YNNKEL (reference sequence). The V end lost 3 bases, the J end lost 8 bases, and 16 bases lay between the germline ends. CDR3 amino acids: CASSHAGAHLEKLFF. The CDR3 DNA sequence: TGTGCCAGCAGCCACGCGGGGGCGCATTTGGAAAAACTGTTTTTT.

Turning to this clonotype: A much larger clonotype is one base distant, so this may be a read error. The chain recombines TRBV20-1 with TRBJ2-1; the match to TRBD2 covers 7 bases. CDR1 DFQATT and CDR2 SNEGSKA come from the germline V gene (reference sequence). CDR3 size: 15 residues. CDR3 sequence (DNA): TGCGGTGCTCCGCCCTGGGAGCGGGGCTACAATGAGCAGTTCTTC. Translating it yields CGAPPWERGYNEQFF.

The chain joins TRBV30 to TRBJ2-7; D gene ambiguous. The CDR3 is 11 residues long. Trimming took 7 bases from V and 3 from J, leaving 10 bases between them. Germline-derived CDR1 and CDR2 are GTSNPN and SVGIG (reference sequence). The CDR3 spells CASDNSYEQYF. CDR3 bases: TGTGCCTCCGACAACAGCTACGAGCAGTACTTC.

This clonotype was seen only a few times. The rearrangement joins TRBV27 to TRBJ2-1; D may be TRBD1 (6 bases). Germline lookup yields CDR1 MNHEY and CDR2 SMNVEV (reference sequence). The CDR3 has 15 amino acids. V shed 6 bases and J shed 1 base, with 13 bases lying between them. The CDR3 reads CASREMQGSYNEQFF. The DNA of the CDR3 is TGTGCCAGCAGAGAAATGCAGGGGTCCTACAATGAGCAGTTCTTC.

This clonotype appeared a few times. CDR3 coding DNA: TGCGCCAGCAGCTTCTCTTGGGACAGGGGAGAGAATGAGCAGTTCTTC. Translating gives CASSFSWDRGENEQFF. V is TRBV5-1 and J is TRBJ2-1, with TRBD1 matching 10 bases. This CDR3 is built from 16 residues. V lost 2 bases to trimming and J lost 7 bases; unmatched junction nucleotides: 9. CDR1 is SGHRS and CDR2 is YFSETQ in the germline V gene.

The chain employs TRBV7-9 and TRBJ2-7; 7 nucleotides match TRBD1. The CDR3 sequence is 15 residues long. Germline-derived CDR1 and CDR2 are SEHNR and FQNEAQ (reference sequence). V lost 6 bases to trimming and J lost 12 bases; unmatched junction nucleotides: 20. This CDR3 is CASSYLVGTANILYF. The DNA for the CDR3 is TGTGCCAGCAGTTACCTTGTCGGGACAGCCAACATACTGTACTTC. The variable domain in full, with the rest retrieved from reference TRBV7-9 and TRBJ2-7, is DTGVSQNPRHKITKRGQNVTFRCDPISEHNRLYWYRQTLGQGPEFLTYFQNEAQLEKSRLLSDRFSAERPKGSFSTLEIQRTEQGDSAMYLCASSYLVGTANILYFGPGTRLTVT.

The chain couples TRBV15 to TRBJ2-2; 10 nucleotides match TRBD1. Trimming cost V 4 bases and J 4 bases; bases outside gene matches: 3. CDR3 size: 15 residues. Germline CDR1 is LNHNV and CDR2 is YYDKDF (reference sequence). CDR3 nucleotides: TGTGCCACCAGCACCGGGACAGGGGCCACCGGGGAGCTGTTTTTT. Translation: CATSTGTGATGELFF.

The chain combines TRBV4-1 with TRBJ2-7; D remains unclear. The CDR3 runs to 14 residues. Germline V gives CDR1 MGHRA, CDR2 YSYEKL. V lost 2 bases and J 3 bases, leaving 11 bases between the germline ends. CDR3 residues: CASSQTDVGYEQYF. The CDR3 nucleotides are TGCGCCAGCAGCCAAACGGACGTGGGCTACGAGCAGTACTTC.

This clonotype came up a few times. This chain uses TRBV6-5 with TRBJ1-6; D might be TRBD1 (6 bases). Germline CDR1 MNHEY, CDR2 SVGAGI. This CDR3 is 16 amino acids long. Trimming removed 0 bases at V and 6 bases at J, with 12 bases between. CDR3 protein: CASSYSPGEGNSPLHF. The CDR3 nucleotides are TGTGCCAGCAGTTACTCCCCAGGGGAGGGTAATTCACCCCTCCACTTT.

CDR3 coding DNA: TGCGCCAGCAGCCCGTTGGACGGCATTCAGTACTTC. Protein: CASSPLDGIQYF. V and J are TRBV4-1 and TRBJ2-4; D remains unclear. The V and J ends lost 4 bases and 9 bases respectively, with 10 bases between them. Germline V lookup: CDR1 MGHRA, CDR2 YSYEKL. The CDR3 is made up of 12 amino acids.

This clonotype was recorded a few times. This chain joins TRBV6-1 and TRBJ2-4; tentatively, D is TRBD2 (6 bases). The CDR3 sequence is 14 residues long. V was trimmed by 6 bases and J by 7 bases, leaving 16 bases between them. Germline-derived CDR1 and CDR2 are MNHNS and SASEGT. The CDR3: CASRPGLGGNIQYF. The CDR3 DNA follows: TGTGCCAGCAGGCCGGGACTCGGCGGGAACATTCAGTACTTC.

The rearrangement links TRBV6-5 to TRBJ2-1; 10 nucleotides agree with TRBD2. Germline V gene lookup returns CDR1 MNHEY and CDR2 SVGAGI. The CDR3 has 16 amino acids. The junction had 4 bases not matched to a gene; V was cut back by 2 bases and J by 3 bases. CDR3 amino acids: CASSYSTSGVYNEQFF. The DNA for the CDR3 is TGTGCCAGCAGTTACAGCACTAGCGGGGTCTACAATGAGCAGTTCTTC.

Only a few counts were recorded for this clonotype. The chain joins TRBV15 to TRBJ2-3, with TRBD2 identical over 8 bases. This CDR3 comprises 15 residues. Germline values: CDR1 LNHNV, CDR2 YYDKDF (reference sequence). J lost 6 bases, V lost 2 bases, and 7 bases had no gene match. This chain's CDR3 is CATSRPGGGIDTQYF. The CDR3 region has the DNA TGTGCCACCAGCAGACCCGGGGGGGGCATCGATACGCAGTATTTT. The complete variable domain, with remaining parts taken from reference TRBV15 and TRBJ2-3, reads DAMVIQNPRYQVTQFGKPVTLSCSQTLNHNVMYWYQQKSSQAPKLLFHYYDKDFNNEADTPDNFQSRRPNTSFCFLDIRSPGLGDTAMYLCATSRPGGGIDTQYFGPGTRLTVL.

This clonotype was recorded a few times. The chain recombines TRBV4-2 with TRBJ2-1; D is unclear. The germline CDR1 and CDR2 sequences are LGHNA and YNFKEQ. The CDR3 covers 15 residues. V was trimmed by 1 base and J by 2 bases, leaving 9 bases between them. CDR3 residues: CASSQADGAYNEQFF. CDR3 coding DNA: TGTGCCAGCAGCCAAGCGGACGGCGCCTACAATGAGCAGTTCTTC.

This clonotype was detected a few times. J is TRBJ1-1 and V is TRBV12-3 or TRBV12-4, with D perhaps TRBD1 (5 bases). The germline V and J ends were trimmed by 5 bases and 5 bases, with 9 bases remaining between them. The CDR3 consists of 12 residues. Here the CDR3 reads CASSRGETEAFF. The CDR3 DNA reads TGTGCCAGCAGTCGGGGGGAGACTGAAGCTTTCTTT.

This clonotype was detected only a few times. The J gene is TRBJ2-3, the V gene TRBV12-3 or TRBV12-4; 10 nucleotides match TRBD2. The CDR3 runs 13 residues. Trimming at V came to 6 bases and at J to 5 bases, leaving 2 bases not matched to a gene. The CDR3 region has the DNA TGTGCCAGCAGCCCTAGCGGGGGAGATACGCAGTATTTT. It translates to CASSPSGGDTQYF.

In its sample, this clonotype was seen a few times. The DNA of the CDR3 is TGTGCCAGCAGTTCAGGACCCCCCGGTTCACCCCTCCACTTT. It specifies CASSSGPPGSPLHF. V usage is TRBV28 and J usage is TRBJ1-6; D is unclear. The V and J ends lost 4 bases and 9 bases respectively, with 13 bases between them. The length of the CDR3 is 14 residues. Germline V CDR1 and CDR2: MDHEN, SYDVKM.

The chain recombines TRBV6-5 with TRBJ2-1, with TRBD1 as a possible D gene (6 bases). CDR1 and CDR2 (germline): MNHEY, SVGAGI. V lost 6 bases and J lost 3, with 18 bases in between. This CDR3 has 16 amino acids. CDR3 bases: TGTGCCAGCAGCTTAAGTGTAGGGGGAAACTACAATGAGCAGTTCTTC. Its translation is CASSLSVGGNYNEQFF.

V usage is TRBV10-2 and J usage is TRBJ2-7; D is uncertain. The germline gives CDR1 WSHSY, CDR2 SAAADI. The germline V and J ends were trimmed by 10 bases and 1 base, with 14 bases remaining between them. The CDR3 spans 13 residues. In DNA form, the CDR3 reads TGCGCCACCTCCGCAGTTGGATCCTACGAGCAGTACTTC. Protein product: CATSAVGSYEQYF.

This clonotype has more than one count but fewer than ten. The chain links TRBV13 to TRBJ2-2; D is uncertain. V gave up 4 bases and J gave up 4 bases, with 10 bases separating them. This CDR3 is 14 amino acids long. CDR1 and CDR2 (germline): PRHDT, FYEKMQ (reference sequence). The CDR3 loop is CASSSGPGTGELFF. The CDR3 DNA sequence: TGTGCCAGCAGCTCAGGCCCGGGCACCGGGGAGCTGTTTTTT.

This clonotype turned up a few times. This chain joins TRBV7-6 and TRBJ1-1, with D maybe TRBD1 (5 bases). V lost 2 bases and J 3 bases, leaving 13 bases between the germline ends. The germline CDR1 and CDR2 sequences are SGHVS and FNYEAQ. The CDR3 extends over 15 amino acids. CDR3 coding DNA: TGTGCCAGCAGCTTATCGTCGGGGGTTGACACTGAAGCTTTCTTT. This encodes CASSLSSGVDTEAFF.

CDR3 region: CASSVESPGQGKYEQYF. DNA of the CDR3: TGTGCCAGCAGCGTAGAAAGTCCCGGACAGGGAAAATACGAGCAGTACTTC. V usage is TRBV9 and J usage is TRBJ2-7; 8 bases align to TRBD1. J was trimmed by 4 bases and V by 0 bases; bases with no gene match: 12. This CDR3 has 17 residues. CDR1 and CDR2 (germline): SGDLS, YYNGEE. The whole variable domain, filled in from reference TRBV9 and TRBJ2-7, reads DSGVTQTPKHLITATGQRVTLRCSPRSGDLSVYWYQQSLDQGLQFLIQYYNGEERAKGNILERFSAQQFPDLHSELNLSSLELGDSALYFCASSVESPGQGKYEQYFGPGTRLTVT.

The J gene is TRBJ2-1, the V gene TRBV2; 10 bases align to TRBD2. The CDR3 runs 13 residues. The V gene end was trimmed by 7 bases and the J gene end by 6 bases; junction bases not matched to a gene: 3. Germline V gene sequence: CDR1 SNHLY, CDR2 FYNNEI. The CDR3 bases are TGTGCCAGCAAAGCGGGGGGGCTCAATGAGCAGTTCTTC. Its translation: CASKAGGLNEQFF.

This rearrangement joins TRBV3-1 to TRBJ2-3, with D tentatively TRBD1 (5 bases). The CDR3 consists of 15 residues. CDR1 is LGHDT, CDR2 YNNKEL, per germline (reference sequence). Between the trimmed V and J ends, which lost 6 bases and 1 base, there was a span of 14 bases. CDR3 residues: CASRTQGVGTDTQYF. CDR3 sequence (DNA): TGTGCCAGCAGAACTCAGGGTGTAGGCACAGATACGCAGTATTTT.

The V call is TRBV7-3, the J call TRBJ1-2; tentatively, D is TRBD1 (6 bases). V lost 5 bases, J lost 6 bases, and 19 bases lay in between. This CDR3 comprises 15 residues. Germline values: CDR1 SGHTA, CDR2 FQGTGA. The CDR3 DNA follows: TGTGCCAGCAGCCTGGATCGCTCCAGGGGCAATGGCTACACCTTC. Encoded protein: CASSLDRSRGNGYTF.

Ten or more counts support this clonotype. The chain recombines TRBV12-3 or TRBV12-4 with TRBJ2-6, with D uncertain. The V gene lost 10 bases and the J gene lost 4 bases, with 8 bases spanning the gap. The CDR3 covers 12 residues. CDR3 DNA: TGTGCCATAACTGGGGGGGCCAACGTCCTGACTTTC. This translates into CAITGGANVLTF.